This T cell receptor (beta chain) was obtained from a study of blood T cells in healthy people across ages. Study results and limitations: The fall in TCR beta diversity per million T cells was roughly linear with age.

The CDR3 is made up of 15 amino acids. Trimming cost V 4 bases and J 5 bases; bases outside gene matches: 10. Germline assignment: CDR1 SGHRS and CDR2 YFSETQ. This clonotype occurred a few times. As yet, its antigen is unknown. PCR was performed a second time for about 7 to 12 cycles using a sample-barcoded 5' primer and a J-beta primer mix. A template-switch adaptor with 12 random nucleotides tagged each cDNA molecule. TCRdb re-called the 5' RACE reads with MiXCR, one entry per CDR3 protein. The table includes some 1,800,000 distinct CDR3 sequences, 30% to 40% detected once. Researchers collected approximately 9.5 milliliters of peripheral blood from every single donor.

What was sequenced was blood. This clonotype was obtained from a human donor in good health. The chain joins TRBV5-1 to TRBJ2-7; 9 bases match TRBD1. CDR3 region: CASSPDPGQGHEQYF. CDR3 nucleotides: TGCGCCAGCAGCCCGGATCCGGGACAGGGCCACGAGCAGTACTTC.